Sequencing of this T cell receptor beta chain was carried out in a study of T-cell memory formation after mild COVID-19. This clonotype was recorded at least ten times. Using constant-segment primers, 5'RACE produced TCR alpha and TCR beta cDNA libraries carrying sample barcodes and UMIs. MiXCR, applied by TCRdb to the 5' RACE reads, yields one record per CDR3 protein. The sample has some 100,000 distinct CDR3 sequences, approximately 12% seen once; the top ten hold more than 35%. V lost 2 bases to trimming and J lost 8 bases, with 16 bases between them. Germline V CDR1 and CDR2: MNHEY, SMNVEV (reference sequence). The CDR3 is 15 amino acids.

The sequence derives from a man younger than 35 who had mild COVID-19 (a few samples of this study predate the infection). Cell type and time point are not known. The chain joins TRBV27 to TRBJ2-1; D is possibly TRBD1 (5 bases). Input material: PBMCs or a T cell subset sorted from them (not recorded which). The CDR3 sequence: CASSLAGSSVDEQFF. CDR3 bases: TGTGCCAGCAGTTTAGCAGGGTCCTCCGTTGATGAGCAGTTCTTC.